These T cell receptor beta chains were read from a single sample in a study of blood T cell repertoires in COVID-19. This table comes from immunoSEQ multiplex PCR, and its TCRdb copy is limited to in-frame clones, with some not included. The repertoire holds about 370,000 clones, with more than 85% as singletons. Sequencing was carried out using PBMCs or T cells enriched from blood (not recorded which). The receptors come from a woman between 40 and 50 years old who had been exposed to COVID-19. Both conserved end residues are part of each CDR3. A D gene is named only where the DNA matches it firmly. Size is stated for part of the rows, as once, few or many counts, or as a class when the clone is expanded.

cdr3_nt	cdr3_aa	clone_size	j_call	v_call	d_call
TGCGCCAGCAGCTTGGGGACAATAGTCGCCGGGGAGCTGTTTTTT	CASSLGTIVAGELFF	-	TRBJ2-2	TRBV5-1	-
TGCGCCAGCAGCTTCGAGGGGAACACTGAAGCTTTCTTT	CASSFEGNTEAFF	few	TRBJ1-1	TRBV5-1	-
TGTGCCAGCAGCTTAGCGTCGGCTAGCGGTTACACCGGGGAGCTGTTTTTT	CASSLASASGYTGELFF	-	TRBJ2-2	TRBV7-9	TRBD2
TGTGCCAGCAGTGATACAGGGTTCAATCAGCCCCAGCATTTT	CASSDTGFNQPQHF	-	TRBJ1-5	TRBV2	-
TGTGCCAGCAGGATATCGGGGCCCCAGCATTTT	CASRISGPQHF	-	TRBJ1-5	TRBV2	-
TGCAGCGTTGCGGCAAATGGAGGCAATCAGCCCCAGCATTTT	CSVAANGGNQPQHF	-	TRBJ1-5	TRBV29-1	-
TGTGCCAGCAGCTTTGAAGGGGCCAATGAAAAACTGTTTTTT	CASSFEGANEKLFF	-	TRBJ1-4	TRBV7-2	-
TGTGCCAGCAGTATTAGCGGGGGGGCGCTCTTC	CASSISGGALF	-	TRBJ2-1	TRBV2	TRBD2
TGTGCCAGCAGTGCCGGCTATGGCTACACCTTC	CASSAGYGYTF	-	TRBJ1-2	TRBV25-1	-
TGTGCCAGCAGTGAGGGACTCGATACGCAGTATTTT	CASSEGLDTQYF	-	TRBJ2-3	TRBV2	-
TGCGCCTCCTCAGGATGGGGGGTTAGCAATCAGCCCCAGCATTTT	CASSGWGVSNQPQHF	-	TRBJ1-5	TRBV23-1	-
TGTGCCACCAGTGACTACAGGGGGAGGTATTTT	CATSDYRGRYF	-	TRBJ2-3	TRBV24-1	TRBD1
TGTGCCAGCAGCTTAGACCTATTAAACACTGAAGCTTTCTTT	CASSLDLLNTEAFF	-	TRBJ1-1	TRBV7-2	-
TGCAGTGTAGCGGGAGGGGATACGCAGTATTTT	CSVAGGDTQYF	-	TRBJ2-3	TRBV20-1	TRBD2
TGTGCCAGCAGCTTTAGAGGGTGGAGCAATCAGCCCCAGCATTTT	CASSFRGWSNQPQHF	-	TRBJ1-5	TRBV5-6	-
TGTGCCAGCACCAGACTAGCGGGACAAGAGACCCAGTACTTC	CASTRLAGQETQYF	-	TRBJ2-5	TRBV3-1/TRBV3-2	TRBD2
TGTGCCAGTACCAGGGGCTCCTCCGGGTATGGCTACACCTTC	CASTRGSSGYGYTF	-	TRBJ1-2	TRBV19	-
TGTGCCACCAGCAGAGATCGAGGGGGTGTAGGAGAAAAACTGTTTTTT	CATSRDRGGVGEKLFF	-	TRBJ1-4	TRBV15	-
TGTGCCAGCAGCTTGGAGCTAGAGACCCAGTACTTC	CASSLELETQYF	-	TRBJ2-5	TRBV5-4	-
TGCGCCAGCAGCTCCGGGACAGGGGGAACTGAAGCTTTCTTT	CASSSGTGGTEAFF	-	TRBJ1-1	TRBV5-1	TRBD1
TGTGCCAGCAGCTTAGCAGGGACAGGGCACAATGAGCAGTTCTTC	CASSLAGTGHNEQFF	-	TRBJ2-1	TRBV7-9	TRBD1
TGTGCCAGCAGTTACTCGACAGGGGGCTATGACACTGAAGCTTTCTTT	CASSYSTGGYDTEAFF	-	TRBJ1-1	TRBV6-5	TRBD1
TGTGCCAGCTCACCAGGGACAGGGGAAAAACTGTTTTTT	CASSPGTGEKLFF	-	TRBJ1-4	TRBV18	TRBD1
TGTGCCAGCAGCCCCTTGCGGGGGCCCATCACAGATACGCAGTATTTT	CASSPLRGPITDTQYF	-	TRBJ2-3	TRBV7-2	-
TGTGCCAGCAGCTTCGACTCCGGGTTTGGCTACACCTTC	CASSFDSGFGYTF	-	TRBJ1-2	TRBV5-8	-
TGTGCCAGCAGCTTAGAGAGGAATCAGCCCCAGCATTTT	CASSLERNQPQHF	few	TRBJ1-5	TRBV7-3	-
TGTGCCAGCAGTACAGGGGGTGGCTACACCTTC	CASSTGGGYTF	-	TRBJ1-2	TRBV12-3/TRBV12-4	TRBD1
TGCAGCGTTTGGGGGATTAGCGGAGAGGAGGGCAATGAGCAGTTCTTC	CSVWGISGEEGNEQFF	few	TRBJ2-1	TRBV29-1	-
TGTGCCAGCAGTTCTCCAGGGCGGGGTAACTATGGCTACACCTTC	CASSSPGRGNYGYTF	-	TRBJ1-2	TRBV28	-
TGTGCCACCAACCTCCAACAGAACACTGAAGCTTTCTTT	CATNLQQNTEAFF	-	TRBJ1-1	TRBV6-5	-
TGTGCCAGCTCACGGAATTCGGACAGTTCGACTTTCTTT	CASSRNSDSSTFF	-	TRBJ1-1	TRBV18	-
TGTGCCAGCACCCGACAGGGCCGGGGTGAAGCTTTCTTT	CASTRQGRGEAFF	-	TRBJ1-1	TRBV5-6	TRBD1
TGTGCCAGCAGCTCCGGGACAGGGGGTGGCGCAGATACGCAGTATTTT	CASSSGTGGGADTQYF	-	TRBJ2-3	TRBV7-2	TRBD1
TGTGCCACCAGCAGGGAGACAGGGGCAAACACTGAAGCTTTCTTT	CATSRETGANTEAFF	-	TRBJ1-1	TRBV15	TRBD1
TGTGCCAGCAGTGACTGGGGGGGCCCGAGCGAAATGCAGTTCTTC	CASSDWGGPSEMQFF	-	TRBJ2-1	TRBV6-4	-
TGTGCCAGCAGCCTGACAGGGGCTGGGGCCGGGCAGCCCCAGCATTTT	CASSLTGAGAGQPQHF	-	TRBJ1-5	TRBV5-6	TRBD1
TGTGCCACCCGAAGGGGGACAGGGGGCGGTTGGGACTATGGCTACACCTTC	CATRRGTGGGWDYGYTF	-	TRBJ1-2	TRBV10-3	TRBD1
TGTGCCAGCAGGGGGGGATGGGCCAACGTCCTGACTTTC	CASRGGWANVLTF	-	TRBJ2-6	TRBV2	-
TGCAGTGCTAGTAGAGCAGGGACTACCTCCTACGAGCAGTACTTC	CSASRAGTTSYEQYF	-	TRBJ2-7	TRBV20-1	TRBD2
TGTGCCAGCAGCGACTTGCGAGGCTACACCTTC	CASSDLRGYTF	-	TRBJ1-2	TRBV6-5	-